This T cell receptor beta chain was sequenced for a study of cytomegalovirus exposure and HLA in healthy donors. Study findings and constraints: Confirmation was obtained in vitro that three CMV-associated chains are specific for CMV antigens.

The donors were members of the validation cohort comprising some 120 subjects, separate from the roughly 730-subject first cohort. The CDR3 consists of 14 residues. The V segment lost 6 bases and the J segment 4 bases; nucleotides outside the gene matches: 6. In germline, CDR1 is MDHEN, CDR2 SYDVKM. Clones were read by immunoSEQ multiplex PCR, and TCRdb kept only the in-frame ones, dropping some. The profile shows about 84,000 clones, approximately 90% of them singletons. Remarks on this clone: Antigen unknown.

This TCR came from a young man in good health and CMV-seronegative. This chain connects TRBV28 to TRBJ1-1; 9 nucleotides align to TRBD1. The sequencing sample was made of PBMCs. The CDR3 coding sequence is TGTGCCAGCAGGTGGACAGGGGTGAGCACTGAAGCTTTCTTT. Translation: CASRWTGVSTEAFF.